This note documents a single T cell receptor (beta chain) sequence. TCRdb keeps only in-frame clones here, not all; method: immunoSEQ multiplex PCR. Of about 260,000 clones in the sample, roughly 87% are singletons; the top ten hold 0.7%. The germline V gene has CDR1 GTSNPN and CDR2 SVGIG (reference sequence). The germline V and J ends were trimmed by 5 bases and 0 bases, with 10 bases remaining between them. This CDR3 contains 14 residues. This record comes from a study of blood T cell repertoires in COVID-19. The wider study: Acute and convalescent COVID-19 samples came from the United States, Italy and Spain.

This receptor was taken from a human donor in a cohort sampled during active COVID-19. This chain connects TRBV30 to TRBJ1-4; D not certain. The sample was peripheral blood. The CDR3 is CAWVPVATNEKLFF. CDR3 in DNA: TGTGCCTGGGTCCCGGTTGCAACTAATGAAAAACTGTTTTTT.